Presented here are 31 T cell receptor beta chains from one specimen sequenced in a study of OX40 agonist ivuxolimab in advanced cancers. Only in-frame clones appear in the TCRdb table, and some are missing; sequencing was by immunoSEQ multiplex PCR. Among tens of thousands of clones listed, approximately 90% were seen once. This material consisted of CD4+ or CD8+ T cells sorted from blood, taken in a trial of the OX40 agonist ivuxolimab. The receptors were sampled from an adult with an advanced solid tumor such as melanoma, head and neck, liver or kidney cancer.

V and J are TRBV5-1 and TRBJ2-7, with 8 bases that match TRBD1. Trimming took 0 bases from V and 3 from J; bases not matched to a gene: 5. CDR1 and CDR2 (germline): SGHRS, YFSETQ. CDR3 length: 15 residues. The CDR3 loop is CASSLVQGGVYEQYF. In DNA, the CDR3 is TGCGCCAGCAGCTTGGTACAGGGGGGAGTCTACGAGCAGTACTTC.

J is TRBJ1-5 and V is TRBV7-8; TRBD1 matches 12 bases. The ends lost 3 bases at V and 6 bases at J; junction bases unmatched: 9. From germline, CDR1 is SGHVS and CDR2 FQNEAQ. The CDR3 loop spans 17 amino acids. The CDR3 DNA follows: TGTGCCAGCAGCTTTGGGGGCGGGACAGGGGGCTTTCAGCCCCAGCATTTT. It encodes CASSFGGGTGGFQPQHF.

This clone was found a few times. The chain's CDR3 is CASSYRDNQPQHF. CDR3 DNA sequence: TGTGCCAGCAGTTACAGGGACAATCAGCCCCAGCATTTT. This chain connects TRBV6-5 to TRBJ1-5, with D unresolved. Per the germline V gene, CDR1 is MNHEY and CDR2 is SVGAGI. The CDR3 spans 13 residues. V lost 2 bases to trimming and J lost 3 bases, with 5 bases between them.

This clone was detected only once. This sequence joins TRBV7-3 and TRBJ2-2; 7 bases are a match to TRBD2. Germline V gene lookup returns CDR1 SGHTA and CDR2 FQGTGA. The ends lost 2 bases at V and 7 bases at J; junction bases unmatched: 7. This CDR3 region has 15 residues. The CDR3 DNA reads TGTGCCAGCAGCTTACGCGGGAGCGGTGGCGGGGAGCTGTTTTTT. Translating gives CASSLRGSGGGELFF.

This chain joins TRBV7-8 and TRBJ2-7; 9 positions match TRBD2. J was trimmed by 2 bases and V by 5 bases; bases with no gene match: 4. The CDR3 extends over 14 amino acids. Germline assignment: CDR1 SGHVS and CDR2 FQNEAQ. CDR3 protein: CASSILAGPYEQYF. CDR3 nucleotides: TGTGCCAGCAGCATACTAGCGGGCCCCTACGAGCAGTACTTC.

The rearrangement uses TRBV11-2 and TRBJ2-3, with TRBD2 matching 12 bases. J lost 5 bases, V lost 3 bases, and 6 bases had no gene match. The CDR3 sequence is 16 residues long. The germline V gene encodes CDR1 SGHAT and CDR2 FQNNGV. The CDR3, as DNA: TGTGCCAGCAGCTTTGGACTAGCGGGATCTTTAGATACGCAGTATTTT. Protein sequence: CASSFGLAGSLDTQYF.

CDR3 nucleotides: TGTGCCTTGAATAGCGGGAGTCACACCGGGGAGCTGTTTTTT. It encodes CALNSGSHTGELFF. The chain links TRBV30 to TRBJ2-2; 9 bases match TRBD2. V lost 7 bases to trimming and J lost 3 bases; unmatched junction nucleotides: 6. The germline gives CDR1 GTSNPN, CDR2 SVGIG (reference sequence). CDR3 length equals 14 residues.

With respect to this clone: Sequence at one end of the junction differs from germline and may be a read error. CDR3 nucleotide sequence: TGTGCTAGCAGAATGGACGGGGATAACACCGGGGAGCTGTTTTTT. Residues: CASRMDGDNTGELFF. The chain has TRBV7-7 and TRBJ2-2; weak D call: TRBD2 (5 bases). Germline V lookup: CDR1 SSHAT, CDR2 FNYEAQ (reference sequence). This CDR3 comprises 15 residues. The variable domain in full, with the rest retrieved from reference TRBV7-7 and TRBJ2-2, is GAGVSQSPRYKVTKRGQDVTLRCDPISSHATLYWYQQALGQGPEFLTYFNYEAQPDKSGLPSDRFSAERPEGSISTLTIQRTEQRDSAMYRCASRMDGDNTGELFFGEGSRLTVL.

The CDR3 sequence is CASSGAGGRTGELFF. The CDR3 nucleotides are TGCGCCAGCAGCGGGGCTGGGGGCAGGACCGGGGAGCTGTTTTTT. V is TRBV5-1 and J is TRBJ2-2; D possibly corresponds to TRBD1 (6 bases). CDR1 and CDR2 (germline): SGHRS, YFSETQ. The ends were cut back, 4 bases at V and 5 bases at J, with 15 bases in the middle. CDR3 size: 15 residues.

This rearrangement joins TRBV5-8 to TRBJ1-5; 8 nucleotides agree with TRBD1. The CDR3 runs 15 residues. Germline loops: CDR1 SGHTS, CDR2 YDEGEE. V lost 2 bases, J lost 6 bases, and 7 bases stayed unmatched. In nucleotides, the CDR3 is TGTGCCAGCAGCTTAAGGACAGGGTGGCGTCAGCCCCAGCATTTT. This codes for CASSLRTGWRQPQHF.

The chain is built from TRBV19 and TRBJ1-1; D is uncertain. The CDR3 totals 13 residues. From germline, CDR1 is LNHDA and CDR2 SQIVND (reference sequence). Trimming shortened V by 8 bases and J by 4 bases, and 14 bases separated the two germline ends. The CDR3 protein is CASGEGIFTEAFF. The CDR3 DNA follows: TGTGCCAGTGGCGAAGGGATCTTCACTGAAGCTTTCTTT.

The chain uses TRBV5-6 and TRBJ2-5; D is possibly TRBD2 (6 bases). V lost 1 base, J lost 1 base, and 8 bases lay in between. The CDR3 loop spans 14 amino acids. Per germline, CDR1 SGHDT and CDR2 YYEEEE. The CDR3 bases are TGTGCCAGCAGCTTGACGGGGGTCCAAGAGACCCAGTACTTC. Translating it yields CASSLTGVQETQYF.

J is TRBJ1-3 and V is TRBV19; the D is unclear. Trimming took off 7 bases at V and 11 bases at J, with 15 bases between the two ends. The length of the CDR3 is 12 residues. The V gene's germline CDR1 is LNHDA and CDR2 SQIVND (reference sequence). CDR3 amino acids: CASTRSRIAIYF. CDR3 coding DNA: TGTGCCAGTACCCGATCCCGAATCGCCATATATTTT. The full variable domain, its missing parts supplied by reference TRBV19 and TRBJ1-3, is DGGITQSPKYLFRKEGQNVTLSCEQNLNHDAMYWYRQDPGQGLRLIYYSQIVNDFQKGDIAEGYSVSREKKESFPLTVTSAQKNPTAFYLCASTRSRIAIYFGEGSWLTVV.

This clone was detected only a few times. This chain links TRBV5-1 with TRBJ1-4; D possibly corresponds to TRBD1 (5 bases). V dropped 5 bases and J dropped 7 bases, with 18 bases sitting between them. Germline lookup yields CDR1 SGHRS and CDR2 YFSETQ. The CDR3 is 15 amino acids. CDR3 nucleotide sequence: TGCGCCAGCAGGGTTACAGGCCTGGTTGGTGAAAAACTGTTTTTT. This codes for CASRVTGLVGEKLFF.

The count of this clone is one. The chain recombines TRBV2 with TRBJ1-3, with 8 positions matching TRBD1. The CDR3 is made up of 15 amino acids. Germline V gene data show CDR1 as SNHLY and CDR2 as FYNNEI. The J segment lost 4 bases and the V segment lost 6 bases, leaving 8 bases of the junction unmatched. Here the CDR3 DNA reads TGTGCCAGCAGGACGGACAGGGTTTACGGAAACACCATATATTTT. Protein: CASRTDRVYGNTIYF.

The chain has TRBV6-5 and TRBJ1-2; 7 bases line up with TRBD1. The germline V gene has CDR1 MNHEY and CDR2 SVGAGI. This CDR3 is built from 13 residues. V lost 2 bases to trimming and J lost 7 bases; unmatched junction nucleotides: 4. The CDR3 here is CASSYRGGSGYTF. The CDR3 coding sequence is TGTGCCAGCAGTTACCGAGGGGGCAGTGGCTACACCTTC.

CDR3 nucleotide sequence: TGTGCCAGCAGTTCATTCAGGGATAACTATGGCTACACCTTC. Translated, it gives CASSSFRDNYGYTF. V and J are TRBV6-1 and TRBJ1-2; possible D gene TRBD1, 5 bases. V lost 5 bases to trimming and J lost 1 base, with 11 bases between them. Germline lookup yields CDR1 MNHNS and CDR2 SASEGT. The CDR3 covers 14 residues.

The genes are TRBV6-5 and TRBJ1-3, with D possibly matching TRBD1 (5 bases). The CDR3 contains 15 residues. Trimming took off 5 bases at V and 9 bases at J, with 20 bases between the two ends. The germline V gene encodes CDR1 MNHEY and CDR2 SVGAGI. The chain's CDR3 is CASSLTGRLESTIYF. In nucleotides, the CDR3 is TGTGCCAGCAGTCTTACAGGACGGCTGGAAAGCACCATATATTTT.

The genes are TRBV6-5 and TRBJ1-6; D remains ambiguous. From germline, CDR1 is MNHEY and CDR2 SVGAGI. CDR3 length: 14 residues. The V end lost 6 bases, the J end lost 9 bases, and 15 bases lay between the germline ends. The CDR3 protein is CASRKDPSASPLHF. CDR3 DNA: TGTGCCAGCAGAAAGGACCCTTCCGCTTCACCCCTCCACTTT.

The CDR3, as DNA: TGTGCCAGCAGTTTTGCAGGCAGTGGCTACACCTTC. Protein product: CASSFAGSGYTF. J is TRBJ1-2 and V is TRBV27; D call uncertain. Trimming stripped 3 bases from V and 7 bases from J, with 9 bases between. Per the germline V gene, CDR1 is MNHEY and CDR2 is SMNVEV (reference sequence). The CDR3 sequence is 12 residues long.

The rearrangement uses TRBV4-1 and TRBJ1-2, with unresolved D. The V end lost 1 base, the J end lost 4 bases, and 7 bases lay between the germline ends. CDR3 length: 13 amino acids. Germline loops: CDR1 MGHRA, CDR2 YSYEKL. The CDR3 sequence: CASSQGQSYGYTF. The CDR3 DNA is TGCGCCAGCAGCCAAGGGCAGAGCTATGGCTACACCTTC.

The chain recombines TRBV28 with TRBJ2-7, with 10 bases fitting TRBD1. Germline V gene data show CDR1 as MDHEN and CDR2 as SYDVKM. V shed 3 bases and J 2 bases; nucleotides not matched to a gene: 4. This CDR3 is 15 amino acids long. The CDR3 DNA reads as TGTGCCAGCAGTTTGCCTGGGACAGGGGCCTACGAGCAGTACTTC. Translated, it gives CASSLPGTGAYEQYF.

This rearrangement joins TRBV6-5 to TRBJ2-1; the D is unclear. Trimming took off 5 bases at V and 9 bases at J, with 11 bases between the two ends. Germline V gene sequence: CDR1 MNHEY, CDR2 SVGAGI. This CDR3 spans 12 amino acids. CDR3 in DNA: TGTGCCAGCAGTCGAGATCCGGGTGAGCAGTTCTTC. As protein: CASSRDPGEQFF.

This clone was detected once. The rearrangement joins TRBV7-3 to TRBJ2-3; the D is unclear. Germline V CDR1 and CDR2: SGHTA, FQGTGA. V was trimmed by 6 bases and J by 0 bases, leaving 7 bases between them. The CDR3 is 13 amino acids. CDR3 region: CASRSTSTDTQYF. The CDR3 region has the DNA TGTGCCAGCAGATCTACTAGCACAGATACGCAGTATTTT.

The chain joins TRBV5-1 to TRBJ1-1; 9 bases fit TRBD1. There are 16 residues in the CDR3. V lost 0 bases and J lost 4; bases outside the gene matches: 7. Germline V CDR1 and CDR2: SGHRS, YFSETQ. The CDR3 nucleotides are TGCGCCAGCAGCTTGGAACAGGGGGCGCGGGTCACTGAAGCTTTCTTT. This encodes CASSLEQGARVTEAFF.

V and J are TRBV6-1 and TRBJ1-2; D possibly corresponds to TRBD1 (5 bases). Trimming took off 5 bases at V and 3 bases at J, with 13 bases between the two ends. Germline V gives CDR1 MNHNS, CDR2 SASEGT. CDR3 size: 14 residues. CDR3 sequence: CASSLTTTDYGYTF. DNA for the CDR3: TGTGCCAGCAGTCTTACGACGACAGACTATGGCTACACCTTC.

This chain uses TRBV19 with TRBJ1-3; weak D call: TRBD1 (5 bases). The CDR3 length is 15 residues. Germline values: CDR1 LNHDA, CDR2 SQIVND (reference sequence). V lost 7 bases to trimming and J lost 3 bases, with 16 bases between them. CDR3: CASIRGGGVGNTIYF. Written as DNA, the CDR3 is TGTGCCAGTATCCGAGGTGGAGGGGTTGGAAACACCATATATTTT.

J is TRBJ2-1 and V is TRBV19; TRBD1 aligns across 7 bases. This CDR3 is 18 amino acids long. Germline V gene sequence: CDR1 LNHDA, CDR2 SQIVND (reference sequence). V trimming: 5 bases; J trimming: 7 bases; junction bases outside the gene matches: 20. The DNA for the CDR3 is TGTGCCAGTAGTGGGAAGTGGGGGACGGGACAGTTTGGGAATGAGCAGTTCTTC. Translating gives CASSGKWGTGQFGNEQFF.

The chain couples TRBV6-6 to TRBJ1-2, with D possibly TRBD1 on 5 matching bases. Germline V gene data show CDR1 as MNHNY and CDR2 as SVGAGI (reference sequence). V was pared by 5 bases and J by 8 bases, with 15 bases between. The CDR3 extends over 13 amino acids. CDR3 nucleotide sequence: TGTGCCAGCAGTCGGGACCGTCTCGGGGGCTACACCTTC. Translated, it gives CASSRDRLGGYTF.

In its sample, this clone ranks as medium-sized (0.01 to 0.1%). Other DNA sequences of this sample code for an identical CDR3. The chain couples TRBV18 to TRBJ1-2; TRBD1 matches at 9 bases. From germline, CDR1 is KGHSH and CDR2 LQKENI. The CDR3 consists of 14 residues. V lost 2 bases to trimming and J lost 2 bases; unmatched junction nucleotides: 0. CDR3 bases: TGTGCCAGCTCACCAGGACAGGGGAACTATGGCTACACCTTC. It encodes CASSPGQGNYGYTF.

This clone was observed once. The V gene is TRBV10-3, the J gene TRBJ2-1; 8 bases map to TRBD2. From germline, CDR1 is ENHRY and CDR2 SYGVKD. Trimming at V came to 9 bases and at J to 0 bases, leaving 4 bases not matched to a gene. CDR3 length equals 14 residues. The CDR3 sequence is CAIAAGGSYNEQFF. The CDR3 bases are TGTGCCATTGCGGCGGGGGGCTCCTACAATGAGCAGTTCTTC.